This T cell receptor (beta chain) appears in the sequencing data of a study of T cells in Graves' hyperthyroidism and ophthalmopathy. The CDR3 has 14 residues. V dropped 9 bases and J dropped 4 bases, with 18 bases sitting between them. Germline assignment: CDR1 LNHDA and CDR2 SQIVND (reference sequence). Amplified TCR beta CDR3 regions derived from RNA transcripts. Primed by the HTBI set, a first-round RT-PCR was run on the TCR CDR3. TCRdb redid the calling of the multiplex PCR reads with MiXCR, one entry per CDR3 protein. The sample lists a few hundred thousand distinct CDR3 sequences, around 46% occurring once. Notes on this clonotype: The antigen is unknown.

Uncontrolled infection, other autoimmune disease, pregnancy and lactation each barred patients from inclusion. Points from the study as a whole: Researchers found most expanded thyroid clonotypes above 0.001 in blood as well. The model's output predicted ophthalmopathy at a median of about 6.5 months prior to onset.

This chain uses TRBV19 with TRBJ1-1; possible D gene TRBD1, 6 bases. Sample: peripheral blood or thyroid tissue (not recorded which). The source is an adult woman with Graves' disease, either hyperthyroidism or ophthalmopathy (not recorded which). The CDR3 protein is CASSGGPRGTEAFF. The DNA of the CDR3 is TGTGCCAGCAGCGGCGGCCCCAGGGGCACTGAAGCTTTCTTT.